The next 18 T cell receptor beta chains were all read from a single sample in a study of glioma-infiltrating T cells after dendritic cell vaccination. Time point specified: after dendritic cell vaccination, including at tumor progression/relapse. Clones were sequenced by immunoSEQ multiplex PCR, and TCRdb holds only the in-frame ones, with some missing. Here the sample spans tens of thousands of clones, 75% to 90% being singletons. The source material was blood, sampled after dendritic cell vaccination. Every receptor here comes from a human donor with glioblastoma.

This chain uses TRBV5-1 with TRBJ2-7, with 8 bases aligning to TRBD2. This CDR3 region has 18 residues. V gave up 4 bases and J gave up 3 bases; unmatched junction bases: 18. Germline V CDR1 and CDR2: SGHRS, YFSETQ. CDR3 residues: CASSSGQGTGTRRYEQYF. The CDR3 DNA reads as TGCGCCAGCAGCAGCGGGCAGGGTACCGGGACTAGGCGCTACGAGCAGTACTTC.

J is TRBJ1-2 and V is TRBV13; D remains unclear. The V end was cut by 6 bases, the J end by 6 bases, with 17 bases between. CDR1 PRHDT and CDR2 FYEKMQ come from the germline V gene (reference sequence). The CDR3 loop spans 14 amino acids. CDR3 sequence (DNA): TGTGCCAGCAGTCACTCTCCGCTACCGGATGGCTACACCTTC. This codes for CASSHSPLPDGYTF.

The chain uses TRBV5-1 and TRBJ1-5; 9 bases are a match to TRBD1. CDR1 and CDR2 from the germline V gene are SGHRS and YFSETQ. The CDR3 covers 15 residues. V lost 0 bases to trimming and J lost 6 bases; unmatched junction nucleotides: 4. In DNA, the CDR3 is TGCGCCAGCAGCTTGGAGGGACAGGGAGGTCAGCCCCAGCATTTT. This gives the protein CASSLEGQGGQPQHF.

This clone was seen a few times. V gene TRBV6-6 combines with J gene TRBJ2-7, with a tentative D call TRBD1 (6 bases). The CDR3 loop spans 14 amino acids. Germline assignment: CDR1 MNHNY and CDR2 SVGAGI (reference sequence). V was cut by 7 bases and J by 5 bases, with 18 bases left in between. CDR3 protein: CASTFSGQSHEQYF. CDR3 DNA: TGTGCCAGCACCTTTTCCGGACAGTCCCACGAGCAGTACTTC.

A few counts support this clone. V and J are TRBV9 and TRBJ2-1, with 9 positions matching TRBD2. With V trimmed by 4 bases and J by 0 bases, 14 bases remained unmatched. This CDR3 has 19 residues. The germline CDR1 and CDR2 sequences are SGDLS and YYNGEE. CDR3 DNA: TGTGCCAGCAGCCATGGGACTAGCCCCTCGAGGAGCTCCTACAATGAGCAGTTCTTC. Translating gives CASSHGTSPSRSSYNEQFF.

The chain couples TRBV13 to TRBJ2-7, with TRBD1 matching 7 bases. Unmatched junction bases numbered 20, after V lost 5 bases and J lost 4 bases. This CDR3 region has 18 residues. CDR1 and CDR2 (germline): PRHDT, FYEKMQ (reference sequence). DNA for the CDR3: TGTGCCAGCAGCAGGACAGCTACCGAGGGGGCCGACCGTTACGAGCAGTACTTC. Translation: CASSRTATEGADRYEQYF.

The genes are TRBV28 and TRBJ2-6, with no clear D. The germline V and J ends were trimmed by 6 bases and 0 bases, with 12 bases remaining between them. CDR3 length: 16 residues. The germline V gene has CDR1 MDHEN and CDR2 SYDVKM. CDR3 bases: TGTGCCAGCAGGGCCAAACAGATCTCTGGGGCCAACGTCCTGACTTTC. Residues: CASRAKQISGANVLTF. Drawing the rest from reference TRBV28 and TRBJ2-6, the complete variable domain is DVKVTQSSRYLVKRTGEKVFLECVQDMDHENMFWYRQDPGLGLRLIYFSYDVKMKEKGDIPEGYSVSREKKERFSLILESASTNQTSMYLCASRAKQISGANVLTFGAGSRLTVL.

The V call is TRBV7-2, the J call TRBJ1-2, with TRBD1 matching 7 bases. After removal of 5 bases from V and 4 bases from J, the junction contained 7 bases not matched to a gene. The CDR3 spans 14 residues. The germline V gene encodes CDR1 SGHTA and CDR2 FQGNSA. The CDR3 nucleotides are TGTGCCAGCAGCACCCAGGGGGGAGTCTATGGCTACACCTTC. It encodes CASSTQGGVYGYTF.

The V call is TRBV28, the J call TRBJ2-3, with 8 positions matching TRBD1. The CDR3 loop spans 16 amino acids. Germline CDR1 and CDR2: MDHEN and SYDVKM. Trimming took 5 bases from V and 2 from J; bases not matched to a gene: 9. CDR3 protein: CASSVFGQGPTDTQYF. CDR3 nucleotide sequence: TGTGCCAGCAGTGTTTTTGGACAGGGACCCACAGATACGCAGTATTTT. The full variable domain, with the rest looked up from reference TRBV28 and TRBJ2-3, is DVKVTQSSRYLVKRTGEKVFLECVQDMDHENMFWYRQDPGLGLRLIYFSYDVKMKEKGDIPEGYSVSREKKERFSLILESASTNQTSMYLCASSVFGQGPTDTQYFGPGTRLTVL.

The V gene is TRBV29-1, the J gene TRBJ1-2; D ambiguous. CDR1 is SQVTM, CDR2 ANQGSEA, per germline. CDR3 size: 12 residues. Trimming pared 7 bases from V and 6 bases from J, leaving 15 bases between. In DNA form, the CDR3 reads TGCAGCGCCCAGGAGGTGGTGGATGGCTACACCTTC. As protein: CSAQEVVDGYTF.

The V and J genes are TRBV9 and TRBJ1-2; the D gene is possibly TRBD1 (5 bases). Trimming shortened V by 2 bases and J by 0 bases, and 8 bases separated the two germline ends. Germline assignment: CDR1 SGDLS and CDR2 YYNGEE. The CDR3 length is 14 residues. This CDR3 is CASSVQGSNYGYTF. The CDR3 bases are TGTGCCAGCAGCGTTCAGGGTTCTAACTATGGCTACACCTTC.

The chain combines TRBV27 with TRBJ1-2; tentative D call: TRBD1 (5 bases). The CDR3 is 15 residues long. Germline V gene lookup returns CDR1 MNHEY and CDR2 SMNVEV (reference sequence). V shed 3 bases and J shed 4 bases, with 15 bases lying between them. The CDR3 bases are TGTGCCAGCAGTTTTAGGAGGGGCCTTGGCTATGGCTACACCTTC. This gives the protein CASSFRRGLGYGYTF.

The rearrangement joins TRBV6-5 to TRBJ2-7; perhaps TRBD2 as D (5 bases). From germline, CDR1 is MNHEY and CDR2 SVGAGI. This CDR3 comprises 14 residues. The V end lost 4 bases, the J end lost 2 bases, and 12 bases lay between the germline ends. The CDR3 bases are TGTGCCAGCAGTTTTCTTGAGGGTCCCTACGAGCAGTACTTC. Its protein product is CASSFLEGPYEQYF.

V and J are TRBV5-4 and TRBJ2-3; TRBD1 agrees at 7 bases. The CDR3 covers 14 residues. Germline values: CDR1 SGHNT, CDR2 YYREEE (reference sequence). The V gene end was trimmed by 4 bases and the J gene end by 1 base; junction bases not matched to a gene: 3. CDR3 loop: CASSTGQRTDTQYF. The CDR3 DNA reads TGTGCCAGCAGCACGGGACAGCGCACAGATACGCAGTATTTT.

This clone was recorded only once. CDR3 amino acids: CASSQGSNRMNTEAFF. CDR3 sequence (DNA): TGCGCCAGCAGCCAAGGGTCGAACAGGATGAACACTGAAGCTTTCTTT. This chain uses TRBV4-1 with TRBJ1-1; weak D call: TRBD1 (5 bases). Germline V lookup: CDR1 MGHRA, CDR2 YSYEKL. The CDR3 runs 16 residues. Between the trimmed V and J ends, which lost 1 base and 0 bases, there was a span of 12 bases.

This chain connects TRBV4-3 to TRBJ2-2; 7 bases fit TRBD2. This CDR3 is 19 amino acids long. Per the germline V gene, CDR1 is LGHNA and CDR2 is YSLEER. With 3 bases clipped from V and 5 bases from J, the junction kept 18 bases outside the gene matches. CDR3 protein: CASSHQVLSGRAGTGELFF. The CDR3 DNA reads TGCGCCAGCAGCCACCAAGTTTTGTCGGGGAGGGCTGGGACCGGGGAGCTGTTTTTT.

This clone occurred once. CDR3 residues: CASSPRDSYGYTF. In DNA form, the CDR3 reads TGTGCCAGCAGCCCCAGGGACTCCTATGGCTACACCTTC. The chain uses TRBV27 and TRBJ1-2, with D perhaps TRBD1 (5 bases). Per the germline V gene, CDR1 is MNHEY and CDR2 is SMNVEV (reference sequence). V shed 6 bases and J shed 4 bases, with 12 bases lying between them. This CDR3 comprises 13 residues.

V is TRBV18 and J is TRBJ2-5; D possibly corresponds to TRBD1 (5 bases). Trimming took off 0 bases at V and 2 bases at J, with 13 bases between the two ends. The CDR3 totals 16 residues. CDR1 and CDR2 from the germline V gene are KGHSH and LQKENI. CDR3 protein: CASSPPTVIRQETQYF. CDR3 sequence (DNA): TGTGCCAGCTCACCACCGACAGTAATAAGACAAGAGACCCAGTACTTC.